Below, 22 T cell receptor beta chains from the same sample are listed, as sequenced in a study of blood T cells in healthy people across ages. The second PCR ran roughly 7 to 12 cycles with a sample-barcoded 5' primer and J-beta primers. MiXCR was run by TCRdb on the 5' RACE reads, yielding one entry per CDR3 protein. Of about 1 million distinct CDR3 sequences listed, more than 35% were seen once; the top ten hold under 20%. The sequencing input was blood. The origin of the receptors is a woman aged 55 to 70 in good health.

This clonotype was seen a handful of times. The rearrangement links TRBV20-1 to TRBJ2-7; no clear D gene. Germline lookup yields CDR1 DFQATT and CDR2 SNEGSKA (reference sequence). V dropped 6 bases and J dropped 9 bases, with 12 bases sitting between them. The CDR3 is made up of 10 amino acids. CDR3 DNA sequence: TGCAGTGCAGGCTCTACGAGGCAGTACTTC. Protein: CSAGSTRQYF.

The chain's CDR3 is CASSISSGRVTDTQYF. Written as DNA, the CDR3 is TGTGCCAGCAGCATATCTAGCGGACGGGTCACAGATACGCAGTATTTT. The chain uses TRBV6-5 and TRBJ2-3; 7 positions match TRBD2. CDR1 is MNHEY, CDR2 SVGAGI, per germline. This CDR3 is built from 16 residues. V shed 6 bases, J shed 2 bases, and the junction held 11 bases outside the gene matches.

The rearrangement joins TRBV20-1 to TRBJ2-3, with 11 bases aligning to TRBD2. Germline V gives CDR1 DFQATT, CDR2 SNEGSKA (reference sequence). The CDR3 covers 15 residues. The V gene end was trimmed by 5 bases and the J gene end by 2 bases; junction bases not matched to a gene: 6. CDR3 coding DNA: TGCAGTGCTCCGATGACTAGCGGGATCACAGATACGCAGTATTTT. This codes for CSAPMTSGITDTQYF.

This rearrangement joins TRBV20-1 to TRBJ2-1, with 12 bases matching TRBD2. The J segment lost 7 bases and the V segment lost 5 bases, leaving 6 bases of the junction unmatched. The CDR3 is made up of 14 amino acids. Looked up from germline, CDR1 is DFQATT and CDR2 is SNEGSKA (reference sequence). CDR3 in DNA: TGCAGTGCTCCGACTAGCGGGAGAACAAATGAGCAGTTCTTC. Translating it yields CSAPTSGRTNEQFF.

The chain combines TRBV27 with TRBJ2-5; tentative D call: TRBD2 (6 bases). The assigned J gene may be wrong: the sequence end matches TRBJ2-7 better. Germline CDR1 MNHEY, CDR2 SMNVEV (reference sequence). The CDR3 covers 15 residues. The CDR3 loop is CASRPRDSGYYEQYF. The CDR3 coding sequence is TGTGCCAGCAGGCCACGGGACTCCGGGTACTACGAGCAGTACTTC.

This chain links TRBV10-3 with TRBJ2-2, with a possible D match to TRBD2 (5 bases). CDR1 ENHRY and CDR2 SYGVKD come from the germline V gene. Trimming took off 11 bases at V and 9 bases at J, with 16 bases between the two ends. The CDR3 is 12 residues long. The CDR3 bases are TGTGCCGCGGACGCCGAGGGAAGGGAGCTGTTTTTT. This encodes CAADAEGRELFF.

The chain joins TRBV29-1 to TRBJ2-3, with 9 bases matching TRBD2. CDR3 length equals 14 residues. Germline CDR1 reads SQVTM; CDR2 reads ANQGSEA. The J segment lost 2 bases and the V segment lost 4 bases, leaving 4 bases of the junction unmatched. DNA for the CDR3: TGCAGCGTTGTTCTAGCGGGGAACACAGATACGCAGTATTTT. Protein: CSVVLAGNTDTQYF.

The rearrangement uses TRBV29-1 and TRBJ2-7; possibly TRBD2 for D (5 bases). The CDR3 loop spans 13 amino acids. Per the germline V gene, CDR1 is SQVTM and CDR2 is ANQGSEA. V lost 7 bases and J 4 bases, leaving 17 bases between the germline ends. The CDR3 loop is CSATGLGKYEQYF. DNA of the CDR3: TGCAGCGCCACGGGGTTGGGGAAATACGAGCAGTACTTC.

The chain has TRBV7-2 and TRBJ2-1; D is uncertain. The CDR3 totals 12 residues. Per the germline V gene, CDR1 is SGHTA and CDR2 is FQGNSA. Trimming pared 5 bases from V and 12 bases from J, leaving 14 bases between. The CDR3 region is CASSRPYGGQFF. The DNA for the CDR3 is TGTGCCAGCAGCCGGCCTTATGGTGGGCAGTTCTTC. Filled out from reference TRBV7-2 and TRBJ2-1, the complete variable domain reads GAGVSQSPSNKVTEKGKDVELRCDPISGHTALYWYRQSLGQGLEFLIYFQGNSAPDKSGLPSDRFSAERTGGSVSTLTIQRTQQEDSAVYLCASSRPYGGQFFGPGTRLTVL.

The chain couples TRBV18 to TRBJ1-2, with unresolved D. The CDR3 is made up of 14 amino acids. The germline V gene has CDR1 KGHSH and CDR2 LQKENI. V was shortened by 8 bases and J by 0 bases, with 13 bases between the two germline ends. Here the CDR3 reads CASKPVSTNYGYTF. CDR3 bases: TGTGCCAGCAAACCGGTTTCTACTAACTATGGCTACACCTTC.

The chain uses TRBV6-5 and TRBJ1-1; no clear D. Trimming took off 5 bases at V and 7 bases at J, with 14 bases between the two ends. The CDR3 consists of 13 residues. CDR1 MNHEY and CDR2 SVGAGI come from the germline V gene. DNA for the CDR3: TGTGCCAGCAGTGCACCCATAAGCGGTGAAGCTTTCTTT. Translating gives CASSAPISGEAFF.

This rearrangement joins TRBV6-1 to TRBJ2-7; TRBD2 is a possible D gene (6 bases). The CDR3 contains 14 residues. Germline assignment: CDR1 MNHNS and CDR2 SASEGT. V lost 7 bases and J lost 7, with 20 bases in between. The CDR3 nucleotides read TGTGCCAGCAAGGCCCCTGGCGGGATAGTTGAGCAGTACTTC. Translating it yields CASKAPGGIVEQYF.

The rearrangement uses TRBV12-3 or TRBV12-4 and TRBJ2-4; D gene unclear. The J call may not be correct, given that the DNA end is closer to TRBJ2-5. This CDR3 region has 12 residues. CDR3 residues: CAIKGVGETQYF. The CDR3 DNA reads as TGTGCGATAAAAGGTGTCGGAGAGACCCAGTACTTC.

This clonotype was observed a handful of times. The chain combines TRBV15 with TRBJ1-1; a possible D gene is TRBD1 (5 bases). Germline V CDR1 and CDR2: LNHNV, YYDKDF (reference sequence). The length of the CDR3 is 13 residues. Between the trimmed V and J ends, which lost 0 bases and 6 bases, there was a span of 8 bases. CDR3 loop: CATSRDQGAEAFF. CDR3 nucleotide sequence: TGTGCCACCAGCAGAGACCAAGGGGCTGAAGCTTTCTTT.

This clonotype is a singleton in its sample. The CDR3: CASSPQWRWGSYNEQFF. The CDR3 nucleotides read TGTGCCAGCAGTCCCCAGTGGCGCTGGGGGTCCTACAATGAGCAGTTCTTC. The V gene is TRBV27, the J gene TRBJ2-1; D is perhaps TRBD1 or TRBD2 (5 bases each). Trimming left V 5 bases short and J 1 base short, with 18 bases between. This CDR3 region has 17 residues. Looked up from germline, CDR1 is MNHEY and CDR2 is SMNVEV (reference sequence).

This clonotype was recorded a few times. The V call is TRBV20-1, the J call TRBJ2-3, with 11 bases identical to TRBD2. V was clipped by 3 bases and J by 1 base; unmatched bases: 6. Germline assignment: CDR1 DFQATT and CDR2 SNEGSKA (reference sequence). CDR3 length: 16 residues. The CDR3 here is CSASPLAGVGTDTQYF. The CDR3, as DNA: TGCAGTGCTAGCCCACTAGCGGGAGTTGGCACAGATACGCAGTATTTT.

The chain recombines TRBV6-6 with TRBJ2-7; a possible D gene is TRBD2 (5 bases). With 2 bases removed from V and 0 bases from J, the gap between germline ends came to 11 bases. Germline V gives CDR1 MNHNY, CDR2 SVGAGI (reference sequence). CDR3 size: 15 residues. The CDR3 DNA reads TGTGCCAGCAGTTACACGAAGGACTTCTCCTACGAGCAGTACTTC. Encoded protein: CASSYTKDFSYEQYF.

This clonotype has only a few counts. The chain joins TRBV20-1 to TRBJ1-5; TRBD1 might be the D (6 bases). CDR1 is DFQATT and CDR2 is SNEGSKA in the germline V gene (reference sequence). V was pared by 3 bases and J by 0 bases, with 9 bases between. The length of the CDR3 is 14 residues. CDR3 loop: CSASTGISNQPQHF. The CDR3 nucleotides read TGCAGTGCTAGTACAGGGATTAGCAATCAGCCCCAGCATTTT.

V gene TRBV3-1 combines with J gene TRBJ2-5, with D tentatively TRBD1 (5 bases). The closer fit of TRBJ2-7 to the DNA end suggests the J call may be wrong. This CDR3 comprises 15 residues. CDR1 and CDR2 from the germline V gene are LGHDT and YNNKEL (reference sequence). The CDR3 is CASSQDAKGMNEQYF. Here the CDR3 DNA reads TGTGCCAGCAGCCAAGATGCCAAGGGGATGAACGAGCAGTACTTC.

This clonotype was detected only a few times. V is TRBV20-1 and J is TRBJ2-5; D not certain. Germline CDR1 reads DFQATT; CDR2 reads SNEGSKA (reference sequence). The V end lost 1 base, the J end lost 11 bases, and 17 bases lay between the germline ends. The CDR3 has 13 residues. The DNA for the CDR3 is TGCAGTGCTAGAGGAACTGTCCAAGAAGAGCAGTACTTC. Its translation: CSARGTVQEEQYF.

The chain has TRBV6-2 or TRBV6-3 and TRBJ2-4; 8 bases agree with TRBD2. The CDR3 has 13 amino acids. CDR1 MNHEY and CDR2 SVGEGT come from the germline V gene. Unmatched junction bases numbered 13, after V lost 6 bases and J lost 15 bases. CDR3 amino acids: CASRYKSGGTRYF. The DNA for the CDR3 is TGTGCCAGCAGGTACAAGAGCGGGGGAACTCGGTACTTC.

Written as DNA, the CDR3 is TGTGCCAGCAGAGGGACCTCCGCTTGGACCCAGTACTTC. Translating gives CASRGTSAWTQYF. This chain connects TRBV14 to TRBJ2-5; TRBD1 or TRBD2 may be the D gene (5 bases each). This CDR3 has 13 amino acids. The V end lost 6 bases, the J end lost 7 bases, and 15 bases lay between the germline ends. CDR1 is SGHDN and CDR2 is FVKESK in the germline V gene. Together with reference TRBV14 and TRBJ2-5, the CDR3 gives the full variable domain: EAGVTQFPSHSVIEKGQTVTLRCDPISGHDNLYWYRRVMGKEIKFLLHFVKESKQDESGMPNNRFLAERTGGTYSTLKVQPAELEDSGVYFCASRGTSAWTQYFGPGTRLLVL.